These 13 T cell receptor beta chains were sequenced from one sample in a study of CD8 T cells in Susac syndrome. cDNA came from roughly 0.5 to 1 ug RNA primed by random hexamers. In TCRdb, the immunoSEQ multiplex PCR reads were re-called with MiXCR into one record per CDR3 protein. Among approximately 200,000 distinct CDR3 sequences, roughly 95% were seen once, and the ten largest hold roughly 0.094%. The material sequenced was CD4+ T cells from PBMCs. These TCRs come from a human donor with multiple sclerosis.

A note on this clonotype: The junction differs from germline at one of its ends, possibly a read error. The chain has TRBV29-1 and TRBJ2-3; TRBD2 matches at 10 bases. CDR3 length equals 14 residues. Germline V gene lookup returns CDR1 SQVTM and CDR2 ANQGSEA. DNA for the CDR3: TGCAGCGTTAAAGAAAGCGGGAGGGGTTTTACGCAGTATTTT. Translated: CSVKESGRGFTQYF.

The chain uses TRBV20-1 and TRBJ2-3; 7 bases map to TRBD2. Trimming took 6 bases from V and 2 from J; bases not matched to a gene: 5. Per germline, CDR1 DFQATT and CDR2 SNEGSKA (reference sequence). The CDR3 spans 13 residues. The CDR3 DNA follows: TGCAGTGCGTCCGGGACTAACACAGATACGCAGTATTTT. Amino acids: CSASGTNTDTQYF.

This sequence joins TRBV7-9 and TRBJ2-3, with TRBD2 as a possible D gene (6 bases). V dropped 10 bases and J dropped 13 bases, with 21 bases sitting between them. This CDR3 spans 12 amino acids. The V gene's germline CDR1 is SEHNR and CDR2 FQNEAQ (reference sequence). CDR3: CAIRDPEGKEYF. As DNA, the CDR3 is TGTGCCATCCGGGACCCGGAGGGCAAGGAGTATTTT.

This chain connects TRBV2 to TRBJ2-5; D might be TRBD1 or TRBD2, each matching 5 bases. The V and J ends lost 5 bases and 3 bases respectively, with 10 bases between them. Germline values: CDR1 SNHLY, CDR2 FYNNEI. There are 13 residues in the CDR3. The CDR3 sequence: CASSRDQKETQYF. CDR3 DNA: TGTGCCAGCAGTAGGGACCAGAAAGAGACCCAGTACTTC.

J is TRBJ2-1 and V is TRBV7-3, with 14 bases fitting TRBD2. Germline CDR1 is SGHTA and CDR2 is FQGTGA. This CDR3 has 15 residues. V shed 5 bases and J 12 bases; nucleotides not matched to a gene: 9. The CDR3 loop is CASSVPGLAGVGQFF. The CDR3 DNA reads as TGTGCCAGCAGCGTGCCGGGACTAGCGGGAGTAGGGCAGTTCTTC.

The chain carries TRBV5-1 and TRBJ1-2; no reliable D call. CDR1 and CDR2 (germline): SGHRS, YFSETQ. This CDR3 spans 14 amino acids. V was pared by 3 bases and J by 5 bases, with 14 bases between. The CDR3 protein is CASSSTGTGYGYTF. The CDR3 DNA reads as TGCGCCAGCAGCTCGACTGGAACTGGGTATGGCTACACCTTC.

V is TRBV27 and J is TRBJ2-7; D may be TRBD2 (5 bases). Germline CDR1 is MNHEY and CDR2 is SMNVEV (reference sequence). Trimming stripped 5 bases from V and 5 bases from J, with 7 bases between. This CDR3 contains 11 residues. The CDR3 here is CASSGLNEQYF. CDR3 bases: TGTGCCAGCAGTGGACTTAACGAGCAGTACTTC.

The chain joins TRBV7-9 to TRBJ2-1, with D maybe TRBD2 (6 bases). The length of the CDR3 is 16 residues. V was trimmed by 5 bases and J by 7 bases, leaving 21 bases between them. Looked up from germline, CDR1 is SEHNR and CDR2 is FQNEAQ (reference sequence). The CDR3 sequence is CASSPGRDWVWNEQFF. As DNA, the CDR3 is TGTGCCAGCAGCCCCGGTCGGGACTGGGTCTGGAATGAGCAGTTCTTC.

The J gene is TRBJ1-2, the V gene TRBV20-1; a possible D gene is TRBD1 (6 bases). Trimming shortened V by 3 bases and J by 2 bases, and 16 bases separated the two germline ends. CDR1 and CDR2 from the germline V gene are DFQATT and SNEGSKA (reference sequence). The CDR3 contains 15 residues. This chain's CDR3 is CSASEGTGTNYGYTF. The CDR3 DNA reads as TGCAGTGCTAGTGAAGGGACGGGGACAAACTATGGCTACACCTTC.

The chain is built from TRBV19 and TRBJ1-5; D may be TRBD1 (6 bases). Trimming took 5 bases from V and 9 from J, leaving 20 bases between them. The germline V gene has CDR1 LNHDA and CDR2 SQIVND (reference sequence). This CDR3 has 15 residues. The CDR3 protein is CASSPGTLDWWPQHF. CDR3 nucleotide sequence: TGTGCCAGTAGTCCCGGGACACTCGATTGGTGGCCCCAGCATTTT.

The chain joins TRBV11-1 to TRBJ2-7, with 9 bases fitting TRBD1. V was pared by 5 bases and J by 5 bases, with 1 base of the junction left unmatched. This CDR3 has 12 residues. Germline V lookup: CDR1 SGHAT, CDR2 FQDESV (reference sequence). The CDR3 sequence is CASSRDRDEQYF. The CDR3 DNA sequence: TGTGCCAGCAGCCGGGACAGGGACGAGCAGTACTTC. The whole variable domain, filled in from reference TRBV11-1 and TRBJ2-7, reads EAEVAQSPRYKITEKSQAVAFWCDPISGHATLYWYRQILGQGPELLVQFQDESVVDDSQLPKDRFSAERLKGVDSTLKIQPAELGDSAMYLCASSRDRDEQYFGPGTRLTVT.

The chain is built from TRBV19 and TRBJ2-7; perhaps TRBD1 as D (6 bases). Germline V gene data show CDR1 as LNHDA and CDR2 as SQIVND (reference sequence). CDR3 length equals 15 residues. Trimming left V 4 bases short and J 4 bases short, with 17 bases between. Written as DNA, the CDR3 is TGTGCCAGTAGTAATCCCGGGACACCTTTATACGAGCAGTACTTC. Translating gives CASSNPGTPLYEQYF.

The CDR3 nucleotides are TGCAGTGCTAGGACGGGTACTACCGGGGAGCTGTTTTTT. Translation gives CSARTGTTGELFF. The V gene is TRBV20-1, the J gene TRBJ2-2; the D is unclear. Germline V gene sequence: CDR1 DFQATT, CDR2 SNEGSKA (reference sequence). The V end lost 3 bases, the J end lost 5 bases, and 10 bases lay between the germline ends. The CDR3 covers 13 residues.